This T cell receptor beta chain derives from a study of identical twins. Points from the study as a whole: Weaker excess twin sharing was observed in beta out-of-frame sequences. Model-predicted out-of-frame TCR alpha sharing fell below observed values in monozygotic twins.

TCRdb ran MiXCR on the 5' RACE reads and lists one entry per CDR3 protein. The sample shows 300,000 to 350,000 distinct CDR3 sequences, 9% to 15% of them seen only once. This clonotype was observed at least ten times. The antigen is unknown. CDR1 and CDR2 from the germline V gene are MGHRA and YSYEKL. The CDR3 totals 17 residues. V gave up 0 bases and J gave up 4 bases; unmatched junction bases: 9. The same sample was also studied in work on yellow fever vaccine responses in identical twins.

This clonotype originated in a woman aged 18-30 years in good health. The rearrangement links TRBV4-1 to TRBJ2-1, with 7 bases fitting TRBD2. Sequencing was carried out using CD8+ T cells sorted from blood. Written as DNA, the CDR3 is TGCGCCAGCAGCCAAGACCTAAGCTGGCGGGGGTACAATGAGCAGTTCTTC. This translates into CASSQDLSWRGYNEQFF.